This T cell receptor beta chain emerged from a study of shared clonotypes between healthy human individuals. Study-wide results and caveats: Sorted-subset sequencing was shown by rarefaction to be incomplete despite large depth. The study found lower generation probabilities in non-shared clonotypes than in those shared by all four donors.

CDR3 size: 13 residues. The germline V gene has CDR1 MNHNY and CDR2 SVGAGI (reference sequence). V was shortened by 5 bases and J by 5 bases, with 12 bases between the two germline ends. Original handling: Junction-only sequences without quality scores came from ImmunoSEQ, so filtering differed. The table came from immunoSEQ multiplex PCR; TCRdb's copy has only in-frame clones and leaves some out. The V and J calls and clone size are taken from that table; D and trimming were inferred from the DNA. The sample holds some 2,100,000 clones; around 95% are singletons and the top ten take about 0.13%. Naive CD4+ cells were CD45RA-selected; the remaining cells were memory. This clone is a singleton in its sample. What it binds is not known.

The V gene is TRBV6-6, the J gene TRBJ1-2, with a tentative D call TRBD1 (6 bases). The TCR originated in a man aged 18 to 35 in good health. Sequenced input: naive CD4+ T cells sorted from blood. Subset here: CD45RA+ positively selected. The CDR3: CASSTDRAYGYTF. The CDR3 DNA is TGTGCCAGCAGTACGGACAGAGCTTATGGCTACACCTTC.